This T cell receptor beta chain was captured in a study of shared clonotypes between healthy human individuals. Terminally differentiated effector memory CD45RA+ cells were excluded from the naive CD8 cells, which were CD45RO-negative and positively selected for CCR7. Remarks on this clone: Antigen: not known.

General observations from the study: Sharing across four donors was seen in 5% to 5.5% of naive CD4 clonotypes. Sorted-subset sequencing, rarefaction showed, was incomplete despite large depth. In contrast to clonotypes shared by all four donors, non-shared clonotypes had lower generation probabilities.

Authors' methods: ImmunoSEQ supplied junction-only sequences lacking quality scores, so filtering was different. Sequencing used immunoSEQ multiplex PCR; TCRdb keeps in-frame clones, though not all of them. V and J calls plus clone size are reproduced from that table; the DNA served to infer D and trimming. Among about 590,000 clones listed, over 95% were seen once. The CDR3 has 15 residues. Per the germline V gene, CDR1 is MGHRA and CDR2 is YSYEKL. Trimming removed 2 bases from V and 4 bases from J, with 14 bases in between. The receptor's source is a woman in her 30s in good health. The rearrangement joins TRBV4-1 to TRBJ1-1; D is unresolved. Sequenced: naive CD8+ T cells sorted from blood. This CDR3 reads CASSQLRTVVTEAFF. DNA for the CDR3: TGCGCCAGCAGCCAACTCCGGACGGTGGTCACTGAAGCTTTCTTT.